Listed below are T cell receptor beta chains from one sample, sequenced in a study of T cell responses to AZD1222 COVID-19 vaccine. Data came from immunoSEQ multiplex PCR; TCRdb stores just in-frame clones and leaves some out. Of 150,000 to 200,000 clones listed, just over 90% are singletons. The starting material was peripheral blood, obtained on day 0 of AZD1222 vaccination. The receptors come from an adult in good health. The CDR3 runs from the conserved cysteine through the conserved F or W. Fields, in order: clone size, V gene, J gene, D gene, CDR3 protein, CDR3 DNA. D genes are given only for firm matches. Only some rows state a clone size, as once, few, many or a class for expanded clones.

size: once
V: TRBV27
J: TRBJ1-6
D: NA
CDR3: CASSLTVPLHF
DNA: TGTGCCAGCAGTTTAACGGTACCCCTCCACTTT

size: NA
V: TRBV5-1
J: TRBJ2-1
D: NA
CDR3: CASSLAQTRVEYNEQFF
DNA: TGCGCCAGCAGCTTGGCTCAGACTAGGGTGGAGTACAATGAGCAGTTCTTC

size: NA
V: TRBV11-2
J: TRBJ1-2
D: NA
CDR3: CASSSQPDRGGGYTF
DNA: TGTGCCAGCAGCTCTCAGCCAGACCGAGGGGGTGGCTACACCTTC

size: once
V: TRBV27
J: TRBJ1-2
D: TRBD1
CDR3: CASSHRDRGLPGYTF
DNA: TGTGCCAGCAGTCATCGGGACAGGGGTTTACCTGGCTACACCTTC

size: NA
V: TRBV27
J: TRBJ1-1
D: NA
CDR3: CASSLSGTEAFF
DNA: TGTGCCAGCAGTTTATCAGGGACTGAAGCTTTCTTT

size: once
V: TRBV30
J: TRBJ1-5
D: NA
CDR3: CAWSGGGNQPQHF
DNA: TGTGCCTGGAGTGGGGGAGGCAATCAGCCCCAGCATTTT

size: NA
V: TRBV30
J: TRBJ2-3
D: TRBD2
CDR3: CAWSRSGGFSDTQYF
DNA: TGTGCCTGGAGTCGATCGGGAGGGTTCTCAGATACGCAGTATTTT

size: NA
V: TRBV11-1
J: TRBJ2-4
D: NA
CDR3: CASSVGRGNIQYF
DNA: TGTGCCAGCAGCGTAGGACGGGGAAACATTCAGTACTTC

size: NA
V: TRBV3-1/TRBV3-2
J: TRBJ2-2
D: TRBD1
CDR3: CASSQLGGTGSTGELFF
DNA: TGTGCCAGCAGCCAACTGGGGGGGACAGGGAGCACCGGGGAGCTGTTTTTT

size: NA
V: TRBV19
J: TRBJ2-1
D: NA
CDR3: CASQIPGSAYNEQFF
DNA: TGTGCCAGTCAAATCCCAGGGAGCGCCTACAATGAGCAGTTCTTC

size: NA
V: TRBV19
J: TRBJ2-1
D: TRBD2
CDR3: CASSIDRRGVQFF
DNA: TGTGCCAGTAGTATAGATCGGCGGGGGGTACAGTTCTTC

size: NA
V: TRBV14
J: TRBJ1-4
D: NA
CDR3: CASSQFVNEKLFF
DNA: TGTGCCAGCAGCCAATTCGTTAATGAAAAACTGTTTTTT

size: NA
V: TRBV7-9
J: TRBJ1-2
D: NA
CDR3: CASSSLNGYTF
DNA: TGTGCCAGCAGCTCTCTTAATGGCTACACCTTC

size: NA
V: TRBV12-3/TRBV12-4
J: TRBJ1-2
D: NA
CDR3: CASSFSSSGYTF
DNA: TGTGCCAGCAGTTTCTCTTCTAGCGGCTACACCTTC

size: NA
V: TRBV6-4
J: TRBJ1-2
D: TRBD1
CDR3: CASSLKPGQGASLDYGYTF
DNA: TGTGCCAGCAGCCTCAAACCGGGACAGGGGGCTAGTCTGGACTATGGCTACACCTTC

size: NA
V: TRBV18
J: TRBJ1-1
D: NA
CDR3: CASSREDTEAFF
DNA: TGTGCCAGCTCCCGAGAAGACACTGAAGCTTTCTTT

size: NA
V: TRBV5-1
J: TRBJ1-1
D: NA
CDR3: CASSSLPGFNTEAFF
DNA: TGCGCCAGCAGCTCCCTTCCGGGGTTTAACACTGAAGCTTTCTTT

size: NA
V: TRBV6-6
J: TRBJ1-6
D: NA
CDR3: CASSYQNHNSPLHF
DNA: TGTGCCAGCAGTTATCAAAACCATAATTCACCCCTCCACTTT

size: NA
V: TRBV6-5
J: TRBJ2-7
D: TRBD1
CDR3: CASSYTGARSYEQYF
DNA: TGTGCCAGCAGTTACACAGGGGCACGGTCCTACGAGCAGTACTTC

size: once
V: TRBV11-2
J: TRBJ2-6
D: NA
CDR3: CASSLWTVDGANVLTF
DNA: TGTGCCAGCAGCTTATGGACAGTGGATGGGGCCAACGTCCTGACTTTC

size: NA
V: TRBV29-1
J: TRBJ1-2
D: TRBD1
CDR3: CSVDAGTGIDTF
DNA: TGCAGCGTTGATGCCGGGACAGGGATCGACACCTTC

size: NA
V: TRBV6-1
J: TRBJ1-5
D: NA
CDR3: CASSDWGANQPQHF
DNA: TGTGCCAGCAGTGATTGGGGAGCCAATCAGCCCCAGCATTTT

size: NA
V: TRBV5-4
J: TRBJ1-1
D: NA
CDR3: CASSYQTEAFF
DNA: TGTGCCAGCAGCTACCAAACTGAAGCTTTCTTT

size: NA
V: TRBV6-5
J: TRBJ2-4
D: NA
CDR3: CASEGELKNIQYF
DNA: TGTGCCTCCGAGGGGGAGCTCAAAAACATTCAGTACTTC

size: NA
V: TRBV6-1
J: TRBJ2-7
D: TRBD1
CDR3: CASSEGTGASYEQYF
DNA: TGTGCCAGCAGTGAGGGGACAGGTGCCTCCTACGAGCAGTACTTC

size: NA
V: TRBV28
J: TRBJ2-3
D: NA
CDR3: CASSSQKGGLTDTQYF
DNA: TGTGCCAGCAGTTCCCAAAAGGGAGGCCTCACAGATACGCAGTATTTT

size: NA
V: TRBV18
J: TRBJ1-2
D: NA
CDR3: CASSPDEAVFGYGYTF
DNA: TGTGCCAGCTCACCAGATGAGGCGGTCTTTGGCTATGGCTACACCTTC

size: NA
V: TRBV19
J: TRBJ1-3
D: NA
CDR3: CASRGRYTGNTIYF
DNA: TGTGCCAGTAGAGGCAGATATACTGGAAACACCATATATTTT

size: once
V: TRBV28
J: TRBJ2-7
D: NA
CDR3: CACLDGSYEQYF
DNA: TGTGCTTGTCTGGATGGCTCCTACGAGCAGTACTTC

size: NA
V: TRBV5-6
J: TRBJ2-7
D: NA
CDR3: CASSFSASSYEQYF
DNA: TGTGCCAGCAGCTTTTCGGCCAGCTCCTACGAGCAGTACTTC

size: NA
V: TRBV13
J: TRBJ2-1
D: NA
CDR3: CASSLTGANSYNEQFF
DNA: TGTGCCAGCAGTTTAACGGGGGCGAACTCCTACAATGAGCAGTTCTTC

size: NA
V: TRBV6-5
J: TRBJ1-1
D: NA
CDR3: CASSSSYGGGNTEAFF
DNA: TGTGCCAGCAGTTCTTCCTACGGGGGGGGGAACACTGAAGCTTTCTTT

size: NA
V: TRBV10-3
J: TRBJ1-3
D: NA
CDR3: CAISESGGGSFGNTIYF
DNA: TGTGCCATCAGTGAGTCAGGAGGGGGATCGTTTGGAAACACCATATATTTT

size: NA
V: TRBV2
J: TRBJ2-7
D: NA
CDR3: CASRPLYEQYF
DNA: TGTGCCAGCAGGCCGCTATACGAGCAGTACTTC

size: NA
V: TRBV7-9
J: TRBJ1-1
D: NA
CDR3: CASSGWESMNTEAFF
DNA: TGTGCCAGCAGCGGGTGGGAGTCCATGAACACTGAAGCTTTCTTT

size: NA
V: TRBV30
J: TRBJ1-5
D: NA
CDR3: CAWSRQGNQPQHF
DNA: TGTGCCTGGAGTCGGCAGGGCAATCAGCCCCAGCATTTT

size: NA
V: TRBV6-1
J: TRBJ1-1
D: NA
CDR3: CASSEVAPGREAFF
DNA: TGTGCCAGCAGTGAAGTAGCCCCCGGACGGGAAGCTTTCTTT